This is a list of T cell receptor beta chains from one sample in a study of metastatic and nonmetastatic thyroid tumors. TCRdb re-called the PCR reads via MiXCR. The repertoire consists of fewer than 40,000 clones, with 16% occurring once and the leading ten covering around 3.1%. The sequenced sample was blood. These receptors all come from a female donor with papillary thyroid cancer or a benign thyroid nodule (not recorded which). Some clones in this sample may be carry-over from other donors' samples. Both conserved end residues are part of each CDR3.

V	J	CDR3
TRBV19	TRBJ2-1	CASSIGTRRFF
TRBV20-1	TRBJ2-3	CSAPGGLAGEDTQYF
TRBV5-1	TRBJ2-5	CASSSTGSTSGLLTTQYF
TRBV6-1	TRBJ2-2	CASSNRGWQGGGELFF
TRBV11-2	TRBJ2-3	CASSARGTSGDTQYF
TRBV6-1	TRBJ2-1	CASSAGGPSDEQFF
TRBV7-6	TRBJ2-1	CASTLGLPSGNNEQFF
TRBV5-1	TRBJ1-6	CASSWGPPNSPLHF
TRBV5-4	TRBJ2-1	CASTLRGEQFF
TRBV6-1	TRBJ1-1	CASSSQENTEAFF
TRBV27	TRBJ2-7	CASSLSGLGTEQYF
TRBV12-3/TRBV12-4	TRBJ2-5	CASSLTTTQYF
TRBV20-1	TRBJ1-5	CSARDRHPNQPQHF